These 23 T cell receptor gamma chains were sequenced from one sample in a study of Vδ1+ human thymocytes. Findings of the study overall: In the thymus, TRG and TRD repertoires looked highly polyclonal with Gaussian CDR3 lengths.

Extracted RNA was reverse transcribed into cDNA. CDR3 amplicons came from multiplex PCR with pooled V-gene forward and constant-region reverse primers. TCRdb re-called clones from the multiplex PCR reads using CATT. This repertoire shows approximately 11,000 gamma-chain clones, about 47% found once; its top ten account for 1.5% to 2%. These TCRs are of unknown antigen specificity. Sequencing was carried out using Vdelta1+ gamma-delta thymocytes from the thymus. The sample's subset: FACS-sorted CD3+ TCRalphabeta- TCRVdelta1+ TCRVdelta2- thymocytes. The receptor source for this set is a boy under three years old who had congenital heart surgery.

The gene calls are TRGV3 and TRGJ1 or TRGJ2. The J gene, left out of TCRdb, was set here by checking the DNA against germline. Per the germline V gene, CDR1 is VTNTFY and CDR2 is YDVSTARD (reference sequence). This CDR3 contains 13 residues. V gave up 0 bases and J gave up 7 bases; unmatched junction bases: 6. In nucleotides, the CDR3 is TGTGCCACCTGGGACAGGCCATGCTATAAGAAACTCTTT. Translated: CATWDRPCYKKLF.

In regard to this clone: Other nucleotide sequences from this sample produce the same CDR3. The chain employs TRGV2 and TRGJ1 or TRGJ2. The CDR3 is 13 amino acids. The germline V gene has CDR1 EGSNGY and CDR2 YDSYNSKV. Trimming at V came to 0 bases and at J to 6 bases, leaving 5 bases not matched to a gene. CDR3 protein: CATWDGPRYKKLF. The CDR3 bases are TGTGCCACCTGGGACGGGCCGCGTTATAAGAAACTCTTT.

J is TRGJ1 or TRGJ2 and V is TRGV9. The J segment lost 3 bases and the V segment lost 3 bases, leaving 2 bases of the junction unmatched. The germline V gene has CDR1 GITISATS and CDR2 ISYDGTV (reference sequence). The CDR3 sequence is 12 residues long. CDR3 bases: TGTGCCTTGTGGGAGACTTATTATAAGAAACTCTTT. The encoded protein is CALWETYYKKLF.

This clone was seen once. No J gene call was made, and the V gene is TRGV9. There are 10 residues in the CDR3. The germline V gene encodes CDR1 GITISATS and CDR2 ISYDGTV (reference sequence). The CDR3 protein is CALSPNKKLF. The CDR3 DNA reads as TGTGCCTTGTCGCCCAATAAGAAACTATTT.

The gene calls are TRGV9 and TRGJ1 or TRGJ2. TCRdb supplies no J gene; here it was assigned by aligning the nucleotide sequence to germline. The ends lost 0 bases at V and 10 bases at J; junction bases unmatched: 9. The germline V gene has CDR1 GITISATS and CDR2 ISYDGTV (reference sequence). This CDR3 spans 13 amino acids. Written as DNA, the CDR3 is TGTGCCTTGTGGGAGGTGGGGTTTGAGAAGAAACTCTTT. Protein product: CALWEVGFEKKLF.

With respect to this clone: This CDR3 is also generated by other DNA sequences in the sample. The rearrangement uses TRGV9 and TRGJP. Germline CDR1 reads GITISATS; CDR2 reads ISYDGTV (reference sequence). There are 14 residues in the CDR3. The V segment lost 2 bases and the J segment 8 bases; nucleotides outside the gene matches: 0. CDR3 sequence: CALWEELGKKIKVF. In DNA, the CDR3 is TGTGCCTTGTGGGAGGAGTTGGGCAAAAAAATCAAGGTATTT.

To note about this clone: Other DNA sequences of this sample code for an identical CDR3. The chain links TRGV3 to TRGJP2. Since TCRdb gives no J gene, matching the DNA to germline was used here to assign it. CDR3 length: 14 amino acids. Germline trimming cut 0 bases from V and 5 bases from J; bases unmatched to any gene: 3. Germline V gene sequence: CDR1 VTNTFY, CDR2 YDVSTARD (reference sequence). This CDR3 reads CATWDRPSDWIKTF. For the CDR3, the DNA is TGTGCCACCTGGGACAGGCCCAGTGATTGGATCAAGACGTTT.

V and J are TRGV4 and TRGJP2. Since TCRdb gives no J gene, matching the DNA to germline was used here to assign it. The CDR3 contains 16 residues. Germline V gene lookup returns CDR1 EGSTGY and CDR2 YDSYTSSV. V was pared by 0 bases and J by 5 bases, with 9 bases of the junction left unmatched. In DNA, the CDR3 is TGTGCCACCTGGGATGGGCTCCTATGGAGTGATTGGATCAAGACGTTT. Translated: CATWDGLLWSDWIKTF.

This chain uses TRGV9 with TRGJ1 or TRGJ2. The J gene, missing from TCRdb, was assigned here through DNA to germline matching. The V gene's germline CDR1 is GITISATS and CDR2 ISYDGTV (reference sequence). J lost 8 bases, V lost 6 bases, and 7 bases had no gene match. The CDR3 sequence is 11 residues long. The CDR3 sequence is CALWHWDKKLF. CDR3 sequence (DNA): TGTGCCTTGTGGCACTGGGATAAGAAACTCTTT.

J is TRGJ1 or TRGJ2 and V is TRGV8. Here the J gene was assigned by germline matching of the DNA, as TCRdb has none. J lost 11 bases, V lost 4 bases, and 8 bases had no gene match. CDR1 is VENAVY and CDR2 is YDSYNSRV in the germline V gene. The CDR3 runs to 11 residues. CDR3 nucleotide sequence: TGTGCCACCTGGGACCGCGAAGAGAAACTCTTT. Residues: CATWDREEKLF.

The table lists this clone with a few counts. V usage is TRGV4 and J usage is TRGJ1 or TRGJ2. TCRdb is silent on the J gene; assignment here came from matching the DNA to germline. Germline CDR1 reads EGSTGY; CDR2 reads YDSYTSSV. Trimming removed 2 bases from V and 1 base from J; junction bases left unmatched: 2. The CDR3 extends over 13 amino acids. CDR3 sequence (DNA): TGTGCCACCTGGGATGAAAATTATTATAAGAAACTCTTT. Translating it yields CATWDENYYKKLF.

The chain recombines TRGV8 with TRGJ1 or TRGJ2. Assignment of the J gene here rests on matching the DNA to germline, because TCRdb gives none. Losses at the gene ends were 3 bases for V and 4 bases for J; bases not matched to a gene: 6. Germline lookup yields CDR1 VENAVY and CDR2 YDSYNSRV. This CDR3 region has 13 residues. The CDR3: CATWDPSYYKKLF. CDR3 DNA sequence: TGTGCCACCTGGGATCCCAGCTATTATAAGAAACTCTTT.

This rearrangement joins TRGV4 to TRGJ1 or TRGJ2. Germline assignment: CDR1 EGSTGY and CDR2 YDSYTSSV. After removal of 0 bases from V and 0 bases from J, the junction contained 2 bases not matched to a gene. The CDR3 has 14 residues. The CDR3 DNA is TGTGCCACCTGGGATGGGCGGAATTATTATAAGAAACTCTTT. It encodes CATWDGRNYYKKLF.

This sequence joins TRGV4 and TRGJP2. Here the J gene came from matching the DNA to germline, since TCRdb omits it. V gave up 1 base and J gave up 3 bases; unmatched junction bases: 8. The germline V gene has CDR1 EGSTGY and CDR2 YDSYTSSV. The CDR3 has 16 amino acids. The CDR3 is CATWDGAECSDWIKTF. The DNA of the CDR3 is TGTGCCACCTGGGATGGCGCGGAATGTAGTGATTGGATCAAGACGTTT.

This clone was picked up a small number of times. The chain employs TRGV5 and TRGJ1 or TRGJ2. Germline V lookup: CDR1 VINAFY, CDR2 YDVSNSKD. The CDR3 length is 15 residues. V lost 3 bases and J lost 1; bases outside the gene matches: 9. The CDR3 here is CATWDRTYNYYKKLF. DNA of the CDR3: TGTGCCACCTGGGACCGAACCTACAATTATTATAAGAAACTCTTT.

A remark on this clone: The same CDR3 arises from other DNA sequences in this sample as well. V usage is TRGV8 and J usage is TRGJ1 or TRGJ2. As TCRdb names no J gene, one was assigned here on the basis of a DNA match to germline. Germline CDR1 and CDR2: VENAVY and YDSYNSRV. This CDR3 has 13 residues. J was trimmed by 1 base and V by 4 bases; bases with no gene match: 4. The DNA for the CDR3 is TGTGCCACCTGGGACCAAAATTATTATAAGAAACTCTTT. It codes for CATWDQNYYKKLF.

This clone has only a few counts. The V and J genes are TRGV8 and TRGJ1 or TRGJ2. Germline CDR1 is VENAVY and CDR2 is YDSYNSRV. The CDR3 runs to 13 residues. After removal of 5 bases from V and 0 bases from J, the junction contained 4 bases not matched to a gene. The CDR3 coding sequence is TGTGCCACCTGGGCCCCGAATTATTATAAGAAACTCTTT. Protein sequence: CATWAPNYYKKLF.

No V gene was called, though TRGJ1 or TRGJ2 was called as the J gene. The CDR3 has 12 amino acids. The CDR3 DNA follows: TGTGCCACCTGGGAAAGGGTTTATAAGAAACTCTTT. Translation gives CATWERVYKKLF.

No J gene was called, and the V gene is TRGV4. The CDR3 has 10 amino acids. Germline values: CDR1 EGSTGY, CDR2 YDSYTSSV. CDR3 loop: CATVSDKKIF. The CDR3 DNA sequence: TGTGCCACCGTATCTGATAAGAAAATCTTT.

Of note for this clone: Distinct nucleotide sequences in the sample also encode this CDR3. The genes are TRGV8 and TRGJ1 or TRGJ2. No J gene was available from TCRdb, and it was assigned here by a germline match of the DNA. The CDR3 contains 13 residues. Trimming cost V 3 bases and J 2 bases; bases outside gene matches: 4. Germline CDR1 and CDR2: VENAVY and YDSYNSRV. The CDR3 coding sequence is TGTGCCACCTGGGATCGAGATTATTATAAGAAACTCTTT. Translation: CATWDRDYYKKLF.

This clone was picked up a small number of times. Other nucleotide sequences in the sample specify the same CDR3. This sequence joins TRGV3 and TRGJ1 or TRGJ2. The J segment lost 5 bases and the V segment lost 0 bases, leaving 7 bases of the junction unmatched. Per the germline V gene, CDR1 is VTNTFY and CDR2 is YDVSTARD (reference sequence). CDR3 length equals 14 residues. The CDR3 is CATWDRPWDYKKLF. The CDR3 nucleotides are TGTGCCACCTGGGACAGGCCGTGGGATTATAAGAAACTCTTT.

This chain links TRGV9 with TRGJ1 or TRGJ2. CDR1 is GITISATS, CDR2 ISYDGTV, per germline (reference sequence). The CDR3 loop spans 11 amino acids. Losses at the gene ends were 12 bases for V and 11 bases for J; bases not matched to a gene: 16. The CDR3 DNA is TGTGCCACCTGGGATGGGGCAGAGAAACTCTTT. Its protein product is CATWDGAEKLF.

J is TRGJ1 or TRGJ2 and V is TRGV5. The V gene's germline CDR1 is VINAFY and CDR2 YDVSNSKD. The ends lost 3 bases at V and 5 bases at J; junction bases unmatched: 1. The CDR3 consists of 11 residues. The CDR3 coding sequence is TGTGCCACCTGGGACCATTATAAGAAACTCTTT. This gives the protein CATWDHYKKLF.